The 3 T cell receptor beta chains reported below all come from one sample, sequenced in a study of OX40 agonist ivuxolimab in advanced cancers. The assay was immunoSEQ multiplex PCR, and TCRdb's table has in-frame clones only and misses some. This sample has approximately 15,000 clones, with about three quarters found just once. The sample in question was CD4+ or CD8+ T cells sorted from blood, obtained in a trial of the OX40 agonist ivuxolimab. The source is an adult with an advanced solid tumor such as melanoma, head and neck, liver or kidney cancer.

V and J are TRBV19 and TRBJ1-5; D ambiguous. Trimming took 4 bases from V and 2 from J, leaving 6 bases between them. The CDR3 extends over 13 amino acids. From germline, CDR1 is LNHDA and CDR2 SQIVND (reference sequence). The CDR3 protein is CASSTAGNQPQHF. The CDR3 bases are TGTGCCAGTAGTACGGCAGGCAATCAGCCCCAGCATTTT. Filled out from reference TRBV19 and TRBJ1-5, the complete variable domain reads DGGITQSPKYLFRKEGQNVTLSCEQNLNHDAMYWYRQDPGQGLRLIYYSQIVNDFQKGDIAEGYSVSREKKESFPLTVTSAQKNPTAFYLCASSTAGNQPQHFGDGTRLSIL.

This clone has only a few counts. The V call is TRBV27, the J call TRBJ2-7, with TRBD1 as a possible D gene (5 bases). V was shortened by 5 bases and J by 4 bases, with 12 bases between the two germline ends. The CDR3 is made up of 13 amino acids. CDR1 is MNHEY, CDR2 SMNVEV, per germline (reference sequence). The CDR3 loop reads CASSLGQSYEQYF. CDR3 in DNA: TGTGCCAGCAGTCTGGGGCAATCTTACGAGCAGTACTTC.

The CDR3 region has the DNA TGTGCCAGCAGCACAGAAGCTTTCTTT. Translating it yields CASSTEAFF. This sequence joins TRBV9 and TRBJ1-1; no clear D. The germline CDR1 and CDR2 sequences are SGDLS and YYNGEE. V was shortened by 4 bases and J by 8 bases, with 3 bases between the two germline ends. This CDR3 has 9 amino acids.